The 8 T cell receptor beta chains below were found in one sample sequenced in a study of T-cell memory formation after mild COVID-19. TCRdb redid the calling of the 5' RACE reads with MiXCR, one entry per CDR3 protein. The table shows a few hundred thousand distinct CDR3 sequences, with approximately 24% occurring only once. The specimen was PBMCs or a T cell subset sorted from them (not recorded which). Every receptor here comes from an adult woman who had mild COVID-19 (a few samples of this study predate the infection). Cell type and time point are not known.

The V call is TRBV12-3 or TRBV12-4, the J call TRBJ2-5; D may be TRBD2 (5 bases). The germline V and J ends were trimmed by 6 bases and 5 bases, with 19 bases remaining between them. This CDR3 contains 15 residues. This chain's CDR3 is CASSSRRTRRETQYF. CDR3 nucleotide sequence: TGTGCCAGCAGCTCTCGAAGGACTCGACGGGAGACCCAGTACTTC.

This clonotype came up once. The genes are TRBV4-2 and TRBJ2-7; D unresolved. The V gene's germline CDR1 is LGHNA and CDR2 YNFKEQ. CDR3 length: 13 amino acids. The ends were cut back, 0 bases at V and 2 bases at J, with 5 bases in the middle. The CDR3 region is CASSQEEAYEQYF. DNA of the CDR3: TGTGCCAGCAGCCAAGAGGAAGCCTACGAGCAGTACTTC.

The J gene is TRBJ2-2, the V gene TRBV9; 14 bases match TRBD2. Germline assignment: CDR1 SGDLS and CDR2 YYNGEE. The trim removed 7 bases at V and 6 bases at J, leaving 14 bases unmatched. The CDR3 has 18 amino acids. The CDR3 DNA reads TGTGCCAGCCGCCCGGGGACTAGCGGGAGCCGAGGGGCCGGGGAGCTGTTTTTT. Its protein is CASRPGTSGSRGAGELFF.

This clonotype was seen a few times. Here the CDR3 reads CASSQGQTQYF. The CDR3 DNA reads TGCGCCAGCAGCCAAGGACAGACCCAGTACTTC. The chain recombines TRBV4-1 with TRBJ2-5; D gene ambiguous. The CDR3 totals 11 residues. Germline CDR1 reads MGHRA; CDR2 reads YSYEKL. With 1 base removed from V and 6 bases from J, the gap between germline ends came to 3 bases.

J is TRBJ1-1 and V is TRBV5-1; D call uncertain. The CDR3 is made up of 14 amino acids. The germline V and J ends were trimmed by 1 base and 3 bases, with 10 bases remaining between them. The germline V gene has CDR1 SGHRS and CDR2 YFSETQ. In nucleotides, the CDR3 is TGCGCCAGCAGCTTGCAAGGGTGGGACACTGAAGCTTTCTTT. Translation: CASSLQGWDTEAFF.

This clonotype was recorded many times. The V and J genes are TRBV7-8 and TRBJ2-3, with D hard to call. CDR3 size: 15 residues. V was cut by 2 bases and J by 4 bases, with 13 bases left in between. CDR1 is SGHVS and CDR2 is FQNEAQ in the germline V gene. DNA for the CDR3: TGTGCCAGCAGCTTATCTTTCGCACCCGCAGATACGCAGTATTTT. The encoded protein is CASSLSFAPADTQYF. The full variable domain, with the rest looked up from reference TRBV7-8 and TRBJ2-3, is GAGVSQSPRYKVAKRGQDVALRCDPISGHVSLFWYQQALGQGPEFLTYFQNEAQLDKSGLPSDRFFAERPEGSVSTLKIQRTQQEDSAVYLCASSLSFAPADTQYFGPGTRLTVL.

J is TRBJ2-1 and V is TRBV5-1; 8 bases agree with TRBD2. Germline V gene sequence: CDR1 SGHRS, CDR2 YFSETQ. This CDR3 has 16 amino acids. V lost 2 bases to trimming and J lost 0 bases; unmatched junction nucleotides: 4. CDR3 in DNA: TGCGCCAGCAGCTTAACCGGGAGGGGCTCCTACAATGAGCAGTTCTTC. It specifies CASSLTGRGSYNEQFF.

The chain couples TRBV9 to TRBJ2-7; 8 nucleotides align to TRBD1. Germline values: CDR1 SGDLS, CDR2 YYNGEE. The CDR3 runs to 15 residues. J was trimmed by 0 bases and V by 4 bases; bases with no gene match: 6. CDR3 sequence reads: CASSPTGVDSYEQYF. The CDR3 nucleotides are TGTGCCAGCAGCCCGACAGGGGTTGACTCCTACGAGCAGTACTTC.